The clone carrying this TCR beta chain occurred once. In the source study's methods: Amplification of reference gene primers was used by the study to estimate nucleated cell counts. Sequenced by immunoSEQ multiplex PCR; TCRdb stores in-frame clones only, minus some. V and J calls and clone size are those listed in that table; D and trimming were worked out from the DNA. This table has a few hundred thousand clones, less than 90% appearing once. These data belong to a study of blood T cell repertoires in COVID-19. Study-wide context: Samples representing acute and convalescent COVID-19 were sourced from the United States, Italy and Spain. T cells, B-cell-depleted T cells, or PBMCs provided the cDNA or gDNA that served as material.

The sequenced sample was peripheral blood. This receptor was taken from a man aged 30 to 39 with active or convalescent COVID-19.

In DNA form, the CDR3 reads TGTGCCAGCAGCCAAGGGTCAGGGGGCTCAACAGATACGCAGTATTTT. Its protein is CASSQGSGGSTDTQYF. This chain uses TRBV3-1 (or the pseudogene TRBV3-2) with TRBJ2-3; 8 bases are a match to TRBD1. Germline V CDR1 and CDR2: LGHDT, YNNKEL (reference sequence). V lost 1 base to trimming and J lost 3 bases; unmatched junction nucleotides: 6. The CDR3 covers 16 residues.